The next 18 T cell receptor beta chains were all read from a single sample in a study of cytomegalovirus exposure and HLA in healthy donors (dated by TCRdb to the late 2010s). The library was obtained by the immunoSEQ multiplex PCR assay. The multiplex PCR relied on a mix of 60 forward primers for TCR Vbeta segments and 13 reverse primers for TCR Jbeta segments. This immuneACCESS table, as held by TCRdb, lists in-frame sequences with V and J called but not all clones. Of the missing ones, under half trace to an unresolved V gene in checked studies; the others have no known cause. The sample table holds about 130,000 clones, of which 70% to 80% were seen once. Approximately 2.6% of the sample goes to the ten largest clones. Material: PBMCs. These receptors all stem from a woman aged 55-69 years in good health and CMV-seropositive.

This clone appeared a few times. V usage is TRBV9 and J usage is TRBJ2-1, with TRBD2 identical over 11 bases. This CDR3 contains 15 residues. J gave up 6 bases and V 3 bases, and 5 bases lay outside the gene matches. Germline lookup yields CDR1 SGDLS and CDR2 YYNGEE. CDR3 residues: CASSAASGGFNEQFF. As DNA, the CDR3 is TGTGCCAGCAGCGCGGCTAGCGGGGGGTTCAATGAGCAGTTCTTC.

The chain has TRBV15 and TRBJ1-6; possibly TRBD1 for D (5 bases). From germline, CDR1 is LNHNV and CDR2 YYDKDF (reference sequence). The CDR3 is made up of 16 amino acids. Trimming removed 1 base from V and 6 bases from J, with 13 bases in between. The CDR3 protein is CATSRGSGTGNSPLHF. The DNA of the CDR3 is TGTGCCACCAGCAGAGGATCCGGGACTGGTAATTCACCCCTCCACTTT.

This clone has just a few counts. V and J are TRBV18 and TRBJ1-6; D is unclear. The CDR3 has 13 amino acids. CDR1 is KGHSH, CDR2 LQKENI, per germline. V was shortened by 6 bases and J by 8 bases, with 11 bases between the two germline ends. The CDR3 sequence is CASSLAEDSPLHF. CDR3 coding DNA: TGTGCCAGCTCCCTAGCAGAGGATTCACCCCTCCACTTT.

This rearrangement joins TRBV6-4 to TRBJ2-6, with 7 bases aligning to TRBD1. The CDR3 sequence is 17 residues long. The V and J ends lost 6 bases and 0 bases, in that order; junction bases with no gene match: 8. Germline lookup yields CDR1 MRHNA and CDR2 SNTAGT. The CDR3 DNA is TGTGCCAGCAGCCCCCAGGGGGTGGCCTCTGGGGCCAACGTCCTGACTTTC. Its protein product is CASSPQGVASGANVLTF.

The chain couples TRBV19 to TRBJ2-3, with a tentative D call TRBD1 (5 bases). The germline gives CDR1 LNHDA, CDR2 SQIVND (reference sequence). Trimming cost V 4 bases and J 4 bases, with 15 bases left between them. There are 15 residues in the CDR3. The CDR3 sequence: CASSRQGISPDTQYF. In DNA, the CDR3 is TGTGCCAGTAGTAGGCAGGGAATCTCCCCAGATACGCAGTATTTT. Full variable domain (rest looked up from reference TRBV19 and TRBJ2-3): DGGITQSPKYLFRKEGQNVTLSCEQNLNHDAMYWYRQDPGQGLRLIYYSQIVNDFQKGDIAEGYSVSREKKESFPLTVTSAQKNPTAFYLCASSRQGISPDTQYFGPGTRLTVL.

V is TRBV7-8 and J is TRBJ1-1, with D hard to call. There are 12 residues in the CDR3. Germline V gives CDR1 SGHVS, CDR2 FQNEAQ. Trimming took 5 bases from V and 6 from J, leaving 10 bases between them. CDR3 nucleotide sequence: TGTGCCAGCAGCCTAGGCGGGGCTGAAGCTTTCTTT. This codes for CASSLGGAEAFF.

This sequence joins TRBV10-3 and TRBJ2-5; D perhaps matches TRBD1 (5 bases). Looked up from germline, CDR1 is ENHRY and CDR2 is SYGVKD. Deletions cut 3 bases from V and 4 bases from J, with 12 bases between. The CDR3 covers 14 residues. The CDR3 nucleotides read TGTGCCATCAGTGAACAGGCCCTGGGAGAGACCCAGTACTTC. Amino acids: CAISEQALGETQYF.

This clone was observed a handful of times. The chain combines TRBV4-1 with TRBJ1-6; 7 nucleotides align to TRBD1. Unmatched junction bases numbered 6, after V lost 1 base and J lost 0 bases. The CDR3 is made up of 18 amino acids. Per germline, CDR1 MGHRA and CDR2 YSYEKL. This CDR3 reads CASSQALGQSSYNSPLHF. The CDR3, as DNA: TGCGCCAGCAGCCAAGCCTTGGGACAGAGCTCCTATAATTCACCCCTCCACTTT.

CDR3 nucleotide sequence: TGTGCCAGCAGCCAGGGACTAGCCCCGAATACGCAGTATTTT. Its protein is CASSQGLAPNTQYF. The chain uses TRBV5-4 and TRBJ2-3, with 9 bases fitting TRBD2. Germline V gives CDR1 SGHNT, CDR2 YYREEE (reference sequence). The V and J ends lost 4 bases and 7 bases, in that order; junction bases with no gene match: 7. This CDR3 has 14 amino acids. Full variable domain (outside the CDR3, taken from reference TRBV5-4 and TRBJ2-3): ETGVTQSPTHLIKTRGQQVTLRCSSQSGHNTVSWYQQALGQGPQFIFQYYREEENGRGNFPPRFSGLQFPNYSSELNVNALELDDSALYLCASSQGLAPNTQYFGPGTRLTVL.

This clone was detected a few times. The sample has other DNA sequences that encode this CDR3 too. The chain joins TRBV9 to TRBJ2-2; D is possibly TRBD1 (5 bases). Between the trimmed V and J ends, which lost 0 bases and 3 bases, there was a span of 6 bases. Per the germline V gene, CDR1 is SGDLS and CDR2 is YYNGEE. CDR3 length equals 14 residues. CDR3 amino acids: CASSVGGDTGELFF. In DNA, the CDR3 is TGTGCCAGCAGCGTAGGGGGCGACACCGGGGAGCTGTTTTTT.

The chain recombines TRBV4-2 with TRBJ1-5; 8 nucleotides agree with TRBD1. J gave up 5 bases and V 4 bases, and 4 bases lay outside the gene matches. The CDR3 has 14 residues. Looked up from germline, CDR1 is LGHNA and CDR2 is YNFKEQ. The CDR3, as DNA: TGTGCCAGCAGCCCCCGACAGGGGTATCAGCCCCAGCATTTT. Its translation: CASSPRQGYQPQHF.

The chain links TRBV9 to TRBJ1-2; D remains unclear. Germline CDR1 SGDLS, CDR2 YYNGEE. V lost 4 bases and J 3 bases, leaving 7 bases between the germline ends. This CDR3 has 12 amino acids. CDR3 region: CASSPQDYGYTF. The DNA for the CDR3 is TGTGCCAGCAGCCCCCAGGACTATGGCTACACCTTC.

The V gene is TRBV6-5, the J gene TRBJ2-1; D is ambiguous. The CDR3 runs to 15 residues. Per the germline V gene, CDR1 is MNHEY and CDR2 is SVGAGI. V lost 6 bases to trimming and J lost 0 bases, with 12 bases between them. Here the CDR3 DNA reads TGTGCCAGCAGCTTATATCCTAGCTCCTACAATGAGCAGTTCTTC. Its translation: CASSLYPSSYNEQFF.

The chain has TRBV6-4 and TRBJ1-1; D perhaps matches TRBD1 (6 bases). V was pared by 0 bases and J by 4 bases, with 12 bases between. The CDR3 loop spans 15 amino acids. Germline V gene lookup returns CDR1 MRHNA and CDR2 SNTAGT. DNA of the CDR3: TGTGCCAGCAGTGACTCGGCCGCGGGGGCCACTGAAGCTTTCTTT. This encodes CASSDSAAGATEAFF.

V and J are TRBV18 and TRBJ1-1, with a possible D match to TRBD1 (5 bases). CDR3 length: 14 residues. V dropped 5 bases and J dropped 4 bases, with 14 bases sitting between them. Germline V lookup: CDR1 KGHSH, CDR2 LQKENI. CDR3 nucleotide sequence: TGTGCCAGCTCAGGCCTAGGGGCGGCCACTGAAGCTTTCTTT. It yields the protein CASSGLGAATEAFF.

The V and J genes are TRBV2 and TRBJ1-3; 8 bases fit TRBD1. J gave up 0 bases and V 6 bases, and 13 bases lay outside the gene matches. Per the germline V gene, CDR1 is SNHLY and CDR2 is FYNNEI. This CDR3 region has 18 residues. The DNA for the CDR3 is TGTGCCAGCAGAAGTAGGGGCAGGGGGCCAAACTCTGGAAACACCATATATTTT. Translated, it gives CASRSRGRGPNSGNTIYF.

The V gene is TRBV28, the J gene TRBJ1-6, with TRBD1 matching over 9 bases. There are 15 residues in the CDR3. Trimming cost V 6 bases and J 10 bases; bases outside gene matches: 10. Germline CDR1 MDHEN, CDR2 SYDVKM. The CDR3 DNA reads as TGTGCCAGCAGCCCCCGACAGGGGGTTGGGTCACCCCTCCACTTT. Residues: CASSPRQGVGSPLHF.

The chain employs TRBV11-2 and TRBJ1-5; D gene uncertain. V gave up 5 bases and J gave up 3 bases, with 11 bases separating them. Germline CDR1 SGHAT, CDR2 FQNNGV. The CDR3 is made up of 14 amino acids. Written as DNA, the CDR3 is TGTGCCAGCAGCCTAGCTGGGCCCAATCAGCCCCAGCATTTT. Residues: CASSLAGPNQPQHF. The full variable domain, rest sourced from reference TRBV11-2 and TRBJ1-5, is EAGVAQSPRYKIIEKRQSVAFWCNPISGHATLYWYQQILGQGPKLLIQFQNNGVVDDSQLPKDRFSAERLKGVDSTLKIQPAKLEDSAVYLCASSLAGPNQPQHFGDGTRLSIL.